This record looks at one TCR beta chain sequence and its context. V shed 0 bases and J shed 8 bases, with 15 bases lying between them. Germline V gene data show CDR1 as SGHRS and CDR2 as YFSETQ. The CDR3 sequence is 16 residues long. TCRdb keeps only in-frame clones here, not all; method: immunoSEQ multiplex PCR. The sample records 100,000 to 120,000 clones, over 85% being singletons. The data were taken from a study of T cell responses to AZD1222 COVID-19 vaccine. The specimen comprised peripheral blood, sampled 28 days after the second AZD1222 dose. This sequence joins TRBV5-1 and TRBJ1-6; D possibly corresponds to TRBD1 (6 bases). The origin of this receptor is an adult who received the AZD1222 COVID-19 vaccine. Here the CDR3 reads CASSLDLRTAYSPLHF. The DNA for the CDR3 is TGCGCCAGCAGCTTGGACCTGAGGACAGCTTATTCACCCCTCCACTTT.